This T cell receptor (beta chain) was identified during a study of OX40 agonist ivuxolimab in advanced cancers. The assay was immunoSEQ multiplex PCR, and TCRdb's table has in-frame clones only and misses some. The table shows tens of thousands of clones, with around four fifths occurring only once. Trimming removed 5 bases from V and 3 bases from J; junction bases left unmatched: 13. CDR3 size: 18 residues. The V gene's germline CDR1 is SEHNR and CDR2 FQNEAQ (reference sequence). This clonotype originated in an adult with an advanced solid tumor such as melanoma, head and neck, liver or kidney cancer. V gene TRBV7-9 combines with J gene TRBJ2-7, with TRBD2 matching 13 bases. The source was CD4+ or CD8+ T cells sorted from blood, collected in a trial of the OX40 agonist ivuxolimab. The CDR3 bases are TGTGCCAGCAGCCCAAGACTAGCGGGAGGACCGATATTCTACGAGCAGTACTTC. This encodes CASSPRLAGGPIFYEQYF.